A selection of T cell receptor beta chains follows, all from one sample in a study of response to subunit inactivated influenza vaccine. TCRdb re-called the RT-PCR reads through MiXCR, storing one row per CDR3 protein. Of about 570,000 distinct CDR3 sequences listed, 11% are singletons. These same records also appear under a second study, on T cells expressing NK-cell markers.

The sample consisted of PBMCs from blood, taken on the day of vaccination. These receptors were collected from a man aged 50-60 years who received an inactivated influenza vaccine. CDR3s include the opening cysteine and the closing phenylalanine or tryptophan. A D gene is named only where the DNA matches it firmly. Size values are once, few and many counts, or a class for expanded clones, and some rows have none.

>few|TRBV12-3/TRBV12-4|TRBD2|TRBJ2-1
TGTGCCAGCAGTCCGGGACTAGCGGGATTAAGTGAGCAGTTCTTC
CASSPGLAGLSEQFF
>-|TRBV6-2/TRBV6-3|-|TRBJ1-2
TGTGCCAGCCGAACTGGGGGGACCTATGGCTACACCTTC
CASRTGGTYGYTF
>-|TRBV12-3/TRBV12-4|TRBD2|TRBJ2-1
TGTGCCAGCAGTACAACGGGACTAGCGGGGGGCCCCCCGGACAATGAGCAGTTCTTC
CASSTTGLAGGPPDNEQFF
>few|TRBV5-6|-|TRBJ1-2
TGTGCCAGCACCCTGGGAGGGCATGGCTACACCTTC
CASTLGGHGYTF
>few|TRBV5-1|-|TRBJ2-7
TGCGCCAGCAGCTTGGTACCAGAGGTGCCCTACGAGCAGTACTTC
CASSLVPEVPYEQYF
>few|TRBV3-1|TRBD2|TRBJ2-3
TGTGCCAGCAGCCTGAGCGGGGGGGTCGCCGATACGCAGTATTTT
CASSLSGGVADTQYF
>-|TRBV20-1|-|TRBJ2-1
TGCAGTGTATCCGGAGGGTCCTACAATGAGCAGTTCTTC
CSVSGGSYNEQFF
>-|TRBV9|TRBD2|TRBJ2-7
TGTGCCAGCAGCGTAGGGACTAGCGACTACGAGCAGTACTTC
CASSVGTSDYEQYF
>many|TRBV12-3/TRBV12-4|TRBD2|TRBJ2-3
TGTGCCAGCAGCACCGGACTAGTGAGGTATTTT
CASSTGLVRYF
>-|TRBV12-3/TRBV12-4|TRBD2|TRBJ2-1
TGTGCCAGCAGTACCTCCGGGACTAGCGTCAATGAGCAGTTCTTC
CASSTSGTSVNEQFF
>few|TRBV27|TRBD2|TRBJ2-1
TGTGCCAGCAGTTTTCTCCCGGGACTAGCGCCCTACAATGAGCAGTTCTTC
CASSFLPGLAPYNEQFF
>-|TRBV18|-|TRBJ2-3
TGTGCCAGCTCACCAGACAATACGCAGTATTTT
CASSPDNTQYF
>-|TRBV9|TRBD1|TRBJ2-2
TGTGCCAGCAGCTTAAGACAGGGGGCCGGCACCGGGGAGCTGTTTTTT
CASSLRQGAGTGELFF
>few|TRBV20-1|-|TRBJ1-5
TGCAGTGCTTTCAAAGATAGCAATCAGCCCCAGCATTTT
CSAFKDSNQPQHF
>few|TRBV7-9|-|TRBJ2-1
TGTGCCAGCAGCCGAGACTATTCGAGGGAGTTCTTC
CASSRDYSREFF
>-|TRBV10-3|TRBD2|TRBJ2-7
TGTGCCATCAGGGAGGATGGCGGGAGCTGGTACGAGCAGTACTTC
CAIREDGGSWYEQYF
>-|TRBV20-1|TRBD1|TRBJ2-5
TGCAGCACCAACAGGGGCGAGACCCAGTACTTC
CSTNRGETQYF
>many|TRBV20-1|-|TRBJ1-4
TGCAGTGCTAGAGACTACCTAAAACAGTCAACTAATGAAAAACTGTTTTTT
CSARDYLKQSTNEKLFF
>-|TRBV20-1|-|TRBJ2-7
TGCAGTGCTAGACGCCAGGGGAATGGTTACGAGCAGTACTTC
CSARRQGNGYEQYF
>-|TRBV7-9|TRBD1|TRBJ2-2
TGTGCCAGCAGCTTAGGGACAGGGCCCACCGGGGAGCTGTTTTTT
CASSLGTGPTGELFF
>few|TRBV6-5|TRBD1|TRBJ2-7
TGTGCCAGCAGTTCGGACAGGGGGACCTACGAGCAGTACTTC
CASSSDRGTYEQYF
>-|TRBV4-3|-|TRBJ2-3
TGCGCCAGCAGCCAAGAGCGACCCGGCACAGAGACGCAGTATTTT
CASSQERPGTETQYF
>many|TRBV7-2|-|TRBJ1-1
TGTGCCAGCACTCAAAGGGGCTCGGGGAACACTGAAGCTTTCTTT
CASTQRGSGNTEAFF
>-|TRBV7-2|-|TRBJ2-7
TGTGCCAGCAGCCAAATAGGACCCTACGAGCAGTACTTC
CASSQIGPYEQYF
>few|TRBV7-9|-|TRBJ2-1
TGTGCCAGCAGGATGAAAGAGAATGAGCAGTTCTTC
CASRMKENEQFF
>-|TRBV3-1|-|TRBJ2-5
TGTGCCAGCAGCATCCTCCCAGGTCCGGAGACCCAGTACTTC
CASSILPGPETQYF
>few|TRBV6-5|-|TRBJ1-3
TGTGCCAGCAGTTCCCACGAAGGACTCGCTGGAAACACCATATATTTT
CASSSHEGLAGNTIYF
>many|TRBV20-1|-|TRBJ2-5
TGCAGTGCTCGTACGACTAGGGGAGAGACCCAGTACTTC
CSARTTRGETQYF
>-|TRBV2|-|TRBJ1-1
TGTGCCAGCAGTGCGGAGGGAGGGTACACTGAAGCTTTCTTT
CASSAEGGYTEAFF
>-|TRBV19|-|TRBJ1-2
TGTGCCAGTAGTATGAAGGGTCATGGCTACACCTTC
CASSMKGHGYTF
>few|TRBV2|-|TRBJ1-2
TGTGCCAGCAGTGAAAGTGCAGGGGTCTATGGCTACACCTTC
CASSESAGVYGYTF
>-|TRBV3-1|TRBD1|TRBJ2-7
TGTGCCAGCAGCCACGGGACAGGGGGGAACCACGAGCAGTACTTC
CASSHGTGGNHEQYF
>few|TRBV7-9|-|TRBJ2-3
TGTGCCAGCAGCTTATGGTCGGGGGCTAGCACAGATACGCAGTATTTT
CASSLWSGASTDTQYF
>-|TRBV6-6|-|TRBJ1-1
TGTGCCAGCAGTTACCGCGCACTGTATGAAGCTTTCTTT
CASSYRALYEAFF
>-|TRBV15|-|TRBJ1-2
TGTGCCACCAGCAGAGAGGCTCCTCTCCACTATGGCTACACCTTC
CATSREAPLHYGYTF
>-|TRBV6-1|TRBD2|TRBJ2-2
TGTGCCACGACTAGCGTCGGGGAGCTGTTTTTT
CATTSVGELFF
>-|TRBV18|-|TRBJ2-7
TGTGCCAGCTCACCAATCGCTCAGGGATCGTACGAGCAGTACTTC
CASSPIAQGSYEQYF
>few|TRBV4-2|-|TRBJ2-3
TGTGCCAGCAGCCCGTGGGGCAGGCGGGTCACAGATACGCAGTATTTT
CASSPWGRRVTDTQYF
>-|TRBV28|TRBD1|TRBJ2-2
TGTGCCAGCAGCCCCGGACAGGGGAATACTAACACCGGGGAGCTGTTTTTT
CASSPGQGNTNTGELFF
>few|TRBV5-1|-|TRBJ2-1
TGCGCCAGCAGCCCATTGACAGATCCTTTAAGGAATGAGCAGTTCTTC
CASSPLTDPLRNEQFF
>-|TRBV12-3/TRBV12-4|-|TRBJ1-5
TGTGCCAGCAGTCCCCTTGGGGCAGGAGCTTATCAGCCCCAGCATTTT
CASSPLGAGAYQPQHF
>few|TRBV7-2|TRBD2|TRBJ2-1
TGTGCCAGCAGCTTAGAGATGACTAGCGGGATTCCGGAGTTCTTC
CASSLEMTSGIPEFF
>few|TRBV3-1|TRBD2|TRBJ2-1
TGTGCCAGCAGCCAGGACGTGGGGACTAGCGGACTTGAAAATGATCAGTTCTTC
CASSQDVGTSGLENDQFF
>few|TRBV4-3|-|TRBJ1-2
TGCGCCAGCAGCCAAGATATTGGGGTGGGCTATGGCTACACCTTC
CASSQDIGVGYGYTF
>few|TRBV12-3/TRBV12-4|-|TRBJ2-3
TGTGCCAGCAGCCCCACGGGTATCACTAGCACAGATACGCAGTATTTT
CASSPTGITSTDTQYF
>few|TRBV18|-|TRBJ1-1
TGTGCCAGCTCACGGACAGCCTACACTGAAGCTTTCTTT
CASSRTAYTEAFF
>few|TRBV28|-|TRBJ2-7
TGTGCCAGCAGTTCAATGTTTTACTCCTACGAGCAGTACTTC
CASSSMFYSYEQYF
>few|TRBV6-1|-|TRBJ2-3
TGTGCCAGCAGTGCAGGGATTAACACAGATACGCAGTATTTT
CASSAGINTDTQYF
>few|TRBV20-1|-|TRBJ2-7
TGCAGTGCTAGCACGGCAGGCTACGAGCAGTACTTC
CSASTAGYEQYF
>-|TRBV7-3|TRBD2|TRBJ2-3
TGTGCCAGCAGCCCCGGCGTAGCGGGAGGGGGAGTCCGGGGCACAGATACGCAGTATTTT
CASSPGVAGGGVRGTDTQYF
>-|TRBV6-2/TRBV6-3|TRBD1|TRBJ2-4
TGTGCCAGCAGTTACTCGATATGGGGACAGGGAGGATCCAAAAACATTCAGTACTTC
CASSYSIWGQGGSKNIQYF
>few|TRBV20-1|-|TRBJ2-7
TGCAGTGCCAAGAACCCACAGGGACCCTCCTACGAGCAGTACTTC
CSAKNPQGPSYEQYF
>many|TRBV5-1|-|TRBJ2-2
TGCGCCAGCAGCTTGCTATCGGACAGAGACACCGGGGAGCTGTTTTTT
CASSLLSDRDTGELFF
>few|TRBV7-9|-|TRBJ1-3
TGTGCCAGCAGCTTAGCAGGGGCGAGCGGAAACACCATATATTTT
CASSLAGASGNTIYF
>-|TRBV6-1|TRBD2|TRBJ2-1
TGTGCCAGCAAATTGGCGGGGGGCTCCTACAATGAGCAGTTCTTC
CASKLAGGSYNEQFF
>-|TRBV29-1|-|TRBJ2-5
TGCAGCGTTGAAGATAATGCCAGGCAAGAGACCCAGTACTTC
CSVEDNARQETQYF
>-|TRBV5-5|-|TRBJ2-1
TGTGCCAGCAGCTTTGGTTTTTTGGGGGCGCAGGTTTATGAGCAGTTCTTC
CASSFGFLGAQVYEQFF
>-|TRBV28|TRBD2|TRBJ2-1
TGTGCCAGCAGGCGGGGGGCCCTGCGACCAAGTGAGCAGTTCTTC
CASRRGALRPSEQFF
>-|TRBV10-3|-|TRBJ1-6
TGTGCCATCAGGACAACAAATTCACCCCTCCACTTT
CAIRTTNSPLHF